The 32 T cell receptor beta chains below were found in one sample sequenced in a study of T cells in Graves' hyperthyroidism and ophthalmopathy. RNA transcripts were the template for amplifying TCR beta CDR3 regions. The HTBI primer set served for first-round RT-PCR of the TCR CDR3. TCRdb itself ran the multiplex PCR reads through MiXCR, one entry per CDR3 protein. The sample lists about 290,000 distinct CDR3 sequences; roughly 13% were seen once. Sequenced sample: blood. These receptors were collected from a woman aged 35 to 49 with Graves' hyperthyroidism.

In this sample, this clonotype turned up many times. The V and J genes are TRBV30 and TRBJ2-2; TRBD1 agrees at 9 bases. The V and J ends lost 2 bases and 2 bases, in that order; junction bases with no gene match: 3. CDR3 length: 15 amino acids. Germline CDR1 reads GTSNPN; CDR2 reads SVGIG (reference sequence). CDR3 loop: CAWSTGQGNTGELFF. The CDR3 DNA sequence: TGTGCCTGGAGTACGGGACAGGGAAACACCGGGGAGCTGTTTTTT.

This clonotype turned up a few times. The V and J genes are TRBV5-6 and TRBJ2-3, with TRBD2 identical over 7 bases. The CDR3 consists of 14 residues. Trimming took 9 bases from V and 2 from J; bases not matched to a gene: 9. CDR1 is SGHDT and CDR2 is YYEEEE in the germline V gene. Here the CDR3 DNA reads TGTGCCACACAGCGGGATCGGAACACAGATACGCAGTATTTT. It specifies CATQRDRNTDTQYF.

At least ten counts were recorded for this clonotype. The V gene is TRBV20-1, the J gene TRBJ2-7, with TRBD2 matching 13 bases. Trimming cost V 6 bases and J 6 bases; bases outside gene matches: 11. The CDR3 covers 15 residues. Germline V gene data show CDR1 as DFQATT and CDR2 as SNEGSKA (reference sequence). CDR3 loop: CSATGTSGKRSEQYF. For the CDR3, the DNA is TGCAGTGCGACTGGGACTAGCGGGAAGAGAAGCGAGCAGTACTTC.

The table lists this clonotype with many counts. This sequence joins TRBV11-1 and TRBJ2-5, with D possibly matching TRBD2 (6 bases). V was clipped by 1 base and J by 5 bases, with 20 bases between them. Germline loops: CDR1 SGHAT, CDR2 FQDESV (reference sequence). The CDR3 sequence is 17 residues long. The chain's CDR3 is CASSLVGGAGSAETQYF. CDR3 coding DNA: TGTGCCAGCAGCTTAGTAGGCGGAGCGGGCAGCGCGGAGACCCAGTACTTC.

This clonotype has at least ten counts. CDR3 DNA sequence: TGTGCCAGCAGCTTAGGGCTCTCTGAAGCTTTCTTT. It translates to CASSLGLSEAFF. This chain joins TRBV7-9 and TRBJ1-1, with D uncertain. Germline V lookup: CDR1 SEHNR, CDR2 FQNEAQ (reference sequence). This CDR3 comprises 12 residues. Trimming cost V 1 base and J 6 bases, with 6 bases left between them. The entire variable domain, with the rest obtained from reference TRBV7-9 and TRBJ1-1, is as follows: DTGVSQNPRHKITKRGQNVTFRCDPISEHNRLYWYRQTLGQGPEFLTYFQNEAQLEKSRLLSDRFSAERPKGSFSTLEIQRTEQGDSAMYLCASSLGLSEAFFGQGTRLTVV.

This clonotype has a count of ten or more. The chain recombines TRBV3-1 with TRBJ2-1; 7 bases are a match to TRBD2. Germline values: CDR1 LGHDT, CDR2 YNNKEL (reference sequence). Unmatched junction bases numbered 8, after V lost 5 bases and J lost 7 bases. This CDR3 is 14 amino acids long. The chain's CDR3 is CASSTRTSANEQFF. The CDR3 DNA reads TGTGCCAGCAGCACCCGGACTAGTGCGAATGAGCAGTTCTTC.

This clonotype was detected ten times or more. The chain joins TRBV6-1 to TRBJ2-3; 15 bases are shared with TRBD2. Per the germline V gene, CDR1 is MNHNS and CDR2 is SASEGT. The CDR3 contains 16 residues. J gave up 5 bases and V 4 bases, and 4 bases lay outside the gene matches. In DNA form, the CDR3 reads TGTGCCAGCAGTGCCCGGACTAGCGGGAGGGTAGATACGCAGTATTTT. This encodes CASSARTSGRVDTQYF.

This clonotype has ten or more counts. V is TRBV2 and J is TRBJ2-7; 9 bases match TRBD2. The CDR3 consists of 15 residues. Trimming removed 8 bases from V and 1 base from J; junction bases left unmatched: 9. Germline V gene lookup returns CDR1 SNHLY and CDR2 FYNNEI. The DNA for the CDR3 is TGTGCCAGCTATCGGGGACTAGCACTATCCTACGAGCAGTACTTC. As protein: CASYRGLALSYEQYF.

This clonotype was counted many times. This chain joins TRBV28 and TRBJ2-2, with a possible D match to TRBD2 (5 bases). The V and J ends lost 1 base and 6 bases respectively, with 12 bases between them. CDR1 is MDHEN and CDR2 is SYDVKM in the germline V gene. This CDR3 is built from 15 residues. The CDR3 reads CASSLSTSGPGELFF. The CDR3 DNA follows: TGTGCCAGCAGTTTATCAACTAGTGGTCCCGGGGAGCTGTTTTTT.

Only a few counts were recorded for this clonotype. The rearrangement links TRBV9 to TRBJ2-5; 7 bases are a match to TRBD1. The CDR3 is made up of 16 amino acids. Germline loops: CDR1 SGDLS, CDR2 YYNGEE. J lost 0 bases, V lost 4 bases, and 9 bases had no gene match. CDR3 in amino acids: CASSKGQVPYQETQYF. CDR3 coding DNA: TGTGCCAGCAGCAAAGGACAGGTTCCGTACCAAGAGACCCAGTACTTC.

This clonotype was seen once. The chain is built from TRBV4-1 and TRBJ2-5; D could derive from TRBD1 or TRBD2 (5 bases each). The V end was cut by 4 bases, the J end by 2 bases, with 17 bases between. The CDR3 has 16 residues. Germline CDR1 reads MGHRA; CDR2 reads YSYEKL. The CDR3: CASSPPGRKFQETQYF. In DNA form, the CDR3 reads TGCGCCAGCAGCCCCCCGGGACGGAAGTTTCAAGAGACCCAGTACTTC.

Many counts were recorded for this clonotype. The chain combines TRBV20-1 with TRBJ1-1; D is possibly TRBD1 (5 bases). With 1 base removed from V and 0 bases from J, the gap between germline ends came to 6 bases. The CDR3 loop spans 13 amino acids. The germline V gene has CDR1 DFQATT and CDR2 SNEGSKA (reference sequence). The CDR3 sequence: CSARGGLNTEAFF. CDR3 coding DNA: TGCAGTGCTAGAGGGGGCTTGAACACTGAAGCTTTCTTT.

There are many counts of this clonotype. The chain couples TRBV3-1 to TRBJ1-1; no reliable D call. V was clipped by 5 bases and J by 5 bases, with 12 bases between them. The CDR3 contains 13 residues. CDR1 LGHDT and CDR2 YNNKEL come from the germline V gene (reference sequence). CDR3 DNA: TGTGCCAGCAGCAGAGGCGTAGAAACTGAAGCTTTCTTT. Translation: CASSRGVETEAFF.

The sample holds many counts of this clonotype. The rearrangement joins TRBV11-1 to TRBJ2-7; no definite D call. The CDR3 runs to 12 residues. The V end was cut by 3 bases, the J end by 5 bases, with 8 bases between. Germline values: CDR1 SGHAT, CDR2 FQDESV (reference sequence). In DNA form, the CDR3 reads TGTGCCAGCAGCTTGGTTAGCAACGAGCAGTACTTC. Amino acids: CASSLVSNEQYF. Using reference TRBV11-1 and TRBJ2-7 for the parts outside the CDR3, the full variable domain is EAEVAQSPRYKITEKSQAVAFWCDPISGHATLYWYRQILGQGPELLVQFQDESVVDDSQLPKDRFSAERLKGVDSTLKIQPAELGDSAMYLCASSLVSNEQYFGPGTRLTVT.

There are a few counts of this clonotype. The V call is TRBV20-1, the J call TRBJ2-7; the D is unclear. This CDR3 has 13 residues. CDR1 and CDR2 (germline): DFQATT, SNEGSKA (reference sequence). V lost 3 bases, J lost 2 bases, and 11 bases lay in between. DNA of the CDR3: TGCAGTGCTAGTCGCGGCGTAGCCTACGAGCAGTACTTC. Translated: CSASRGVAYEQYF.

V is TRBV4-2 and J is TRBJ1-2; no firm D call. The CDR3 consists of 18 residues. The V and J ends lost 0 bases and 8 bases respectively, with 25 bases between them. The germline gives CDR1 LGHNA, CDR2 YNFKEQ. CDR3 sequence (DNA): TGTGCCAGCAGCCAAGAAATTGGCGGCGGCCCGGGAGTTGGGGGCTACACCTTC. Translated, it gives CASSQEIGGGPGVGGYTF.

This clonotype came up many times. The gene calls are TRBV7-2 and TRBJ2-7; D ambiguous. From germline, CDR1 is SGHTA and CDR2 FQGNSA. Trimming took 2 bases from V and 4 from J, leaving 9 bases between them. There are 13 residues in the CDR3. The CDR3 loop reads CASSLSTRYEQYF. CDR3 bases: TGTGCCAGCAGCTTATCAACAAGGTACGAGCAGTACTTC.

This clonotype occurred many times. The V call is TRBV7-9, the J call TRBJ2-3, with unresolved D. V was pared by 3 bases and J by 6 bases, with 10 bases between. The CDR3 length is 13 residues. Germline CDR1 SEHNR, CDR2 FQNEAQ (reference sequence). CDR3 protein: CASSFVPRDTQYF. For the CDR3, the DNA is TGTGCCAGCAGCTTTGTGCCGCGTGATACGCAGTATTTT.

This clonotype has at least ten counts. The rearrangement joins TRBV27 to TRBJ1-1, with a weak D call TRBD1 (5 bases). In germline, CDR1 is MNHEY, CDR2 SMNVEV (reference sequence). Trimming removed 7 bases at V and 3 bases at J, with 15 bases between. The CDR3 is 14 residues long. For the CDR3, the DNA is TGTGCCAGCATGATGCTGGGGGGGGACACTGAAGCTTTCTTT. Translation: CASMMLGGDTEAFF.

This clonotype has just a few counts. J is TRBJ1-2 and V is TRBV9; 9 nucleotides match TRBD1. With V trimmed by 4 bases and J by 2 bases, 9 bases remained unmatched. Germline lookup yields CDR1 SGDLS and CDR2 YYNGEE. The CDR3 covers 16 residues. In DNA, the CDR3 is TGTGCCAGCAGCCGCCTCCCGGGACAGGGAAACTATGGCTACACCTTC. It is translated as CASSRLPGQGNYGYTF.

V gene TRBV12-3 or TRBV12-4 combines with J gene TRBJ1-1, with a weak D call TRBD1 (5 bases). The V and J ends lost 1 base and 6 bases respectively, with 12 bases between them. CDR3 length: 14 residues. CDR3 in DNA: TGTGCCAGCAGTTTAGTAGGGGAGAGGGCTGAAGCTTTCTTT. Translation: CASSLVGERAEAFF.

This clonotype appeared many times. CDR3 sequence reads: CASSPGVEDGYTF. In nucleotides, the CDR3 is TGTGCCAGCTCACCGGGGGTGGAGGATGGCTACACCTTC. This chain uses TRBV18 with TRBJ1-2, with a tentative D call TRBD1 (5 bases). V lost 3 bases and J lost 6, with 11 bases in between. CDR1 and CDR2 (germline): KGHSH, LQKENI. The CDR3 consists of 13 residues. Drawing the rest from reference TRBV18 and TRBJ1-2, the complete variable domain is NAGVMQNPRHLVRRRGQEARLRCSPMKGHSHVYWYRQLPEEGLKFMVYLQKENIIDESGMPKERFSAEFPKEGPSILRIQQVVRGDSAAYFCASSPGVEDGYTFGSGTRLTVV.

Many counts were recorded for this clonotype. The J gene is TRBJ2-3, the V gene TRBV20-1, with 9 bases lining up with TRBD2. The CDR3 totals 16 residues. Per the germline V gene, CDR1 is DFQATT and CDR2 is SNEGSKA (reference sequence). Germline trimming cut 0 bases from V and 2 bases from J; bases unmatched to any gene: 6. This chain's CDR3 is CSAREFLAGFTDTQYF. The CDR3 coding sequence is TGCAGTGCTAGAGAATTTCTAGCGGGATTCACAGATACGCAGTATTTT.

In its sample, this clonotype was seen many times. The chain links TRBV5-6 to TRBJ2-1, with 8 bases lining up with TRBD2. Germline loops: CDR1 SGHDT, CDR2 YYEEEE. CDR3 size: 14 residues. The J segment lost 7 bases and the V segment lost 2 bases, leaving 5 bases of the junction unmatched. The CDR3 spells CASSLPGGANEQFF. Here the CDR3 DNA reads TGTGCCAGCAGCTTACCGGGAGGGGCGAATGAGCAGTTCTTC.

Ten or more counts support this clonotype. V is TRBV6-1 and J is TRBJ1-4; no reliable D call. From germline, CDR1 is MNHNS and CDR2 SASEGT. The CDR3 has 10 residues. Trimming shortened V by 5 bases and J by 10 bases, and 5 bases separated the two germline ends. CDR3 region: CASSSRKLFF. The CDR3 DNA is TGTGCCAGCAGTTCCCGAAAACTGTTTTTT.

The CDR3 bases are TGTGCCAGCAGTTTATACAGAAACACTGAAGCTTTCTTT. This codes for CASSLYRNTEAFF. The rearrangement uses TRBV27 and TRBJ1-1; D is unclear. The length of the CDR3 is 13 residues. CDR1 is MNHEY and CDR2 is SMNVEV in the germline V gene (reference sequence). Deletions cut 1 base from V and 2 bases from J, with 5 bases between.

This clonotype was counted only a few times. J is TRBJ2-7 and V is TRBV20-1; no definite D call. CDR1 is DFQATT and CDR2 is SNEGSKA in the germline V gene (reference sequence). V gave up 0 bases and J gave up 2 bases, with 20 bases separating them. The CDR3 is 17 residues long. The CDR3 is CSARDQGPKGYTYEQYF. In DNA, the CDR3 is TGCAGTGCTAGAGATCAAGGACCGAAAGGGTATACCTACGAGCAGTACTTC.

This clonotype was found a few times. The genes are TRBV20-1 and TRBJ1-3; the D is unclear. Trimming left V 6 bases short and J 0 bases short, with 15 bases between. The germline V gene has CDR1 DFQATT and CDR2 SNEGSKA (reference sequence). The CDR3 totals 15 residues. The CDR3 sequence: CSALPLTSSGNTIYF. For the CDR3, the DNA is TGCAGTGCCCTGCCCCTAACAAGCTCTGGAAACACCATATATTTT.

This clonotype came up many times. The V call is TRBV2, the J call TRBJ2-3; 7 bases fit TRBD2. Germline V gives CDR1 SNHLY, CDR2 FYNNEI. The J segment lost 6 bases and the V segment lost 3 bases, leaving 6 bases of the junction unmatched. The CDR3 contains 14 residues. The CDR3 reads CASSEGGGWDTQYF. Here the CDR3 DNA reads TGTGCCAGCAGTGAGGGGGGGGGATGGGATACGCAGTATTTT.

Many counts were recorded for this clonotype. The V call is TRBV20-1, the J call TRBJ2-7, with no clear D. Trimming removed 6 bases at V and 6 bases at J, with 15 bases between. The CDR3 has 12 residues. Germline assignment: CDR1 DFQATT and CDR2 SNEGSKA (reference sequence). Here the CDR3 DNA reads TGCAGTGCACAAGACCCAAGATCCGAGCAGTACTTC. Translating it yields CSAQDPRSEQYF.

This clonotype was detected many times. The V call is TRBV28, the J call TRBJ1-2; D perhaps matches TRBD1 (5 bases). The CDR3 loop spans 13 amino acids. V was pared by 3 bases and J by 2 bases, with 7 bases between. Germline V gene sequence: CDR1 MDHEN, CDR2 SYDVKM. CDR3 residues: CASSFGGNYGYTF. The CDR3 DNA follows: TGTGCCAGCAGTTTTGGGGGGAACTATGGCTACACCTTC.

There are many counts of this clonotype. The chain recombines TRBV5-6 with TRBJ2-7; 8 nucleotides match TRBD2. The germline CDR1 and CDR2 sequences are SGHDT and YYEEEE. The V segment lost 4 bases and the J segment 6 bases; nucleotides outside the gene matches: 3. The CDR3 is 12 amino acids. The CDR3 bases are TGTGCCAGCAGCGGGACTAGTGGCGAGCAGTACTTC. It yields the protein CASSGTSGEQYF.